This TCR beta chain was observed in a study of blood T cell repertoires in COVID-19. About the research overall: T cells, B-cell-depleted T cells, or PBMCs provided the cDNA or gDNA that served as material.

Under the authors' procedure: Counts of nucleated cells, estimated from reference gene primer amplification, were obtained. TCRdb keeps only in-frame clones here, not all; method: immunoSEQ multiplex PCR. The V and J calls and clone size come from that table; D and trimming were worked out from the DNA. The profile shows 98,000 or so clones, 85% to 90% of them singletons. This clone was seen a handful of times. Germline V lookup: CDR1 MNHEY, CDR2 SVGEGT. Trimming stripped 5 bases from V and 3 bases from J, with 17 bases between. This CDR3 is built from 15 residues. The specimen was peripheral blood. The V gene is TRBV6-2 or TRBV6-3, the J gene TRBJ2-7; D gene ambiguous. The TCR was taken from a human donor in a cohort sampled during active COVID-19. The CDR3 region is CASSGQPYPDYEQYF. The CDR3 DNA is TGTGCCAGCAGTGGGCAGCCGTACCCCGACTACGAGCAGTACTTC.